These 27 T cell receptor beta chains originate from one sample sequenced in a study of cytomegalovirus exposure and HLA in healthy donors (dated by TCRdb to 2017 to 2019). Receptor libraries were prepared by the immunoSEQ multiplex PCR assay. For the multiplex PCR, a mixture combining 60 forward primers for TCR Vbeta segments and 13 reverse primers for TCR Jbeta segments was used. TCRdb retrieved this table from immuneACCESS and kept in-frame rearrangements only. Not all clones are present; in checked studies, unresolved V genes account for under half, and no reason is known for the remainder. The table for this sample lists over 100,000 clones. The ten largest clonotypes hold about 1.7% of the sample. What was sequenced was PBMCs. The receptors derive from a man between 18 and 29 years old in good health and CMV-seronegative.

J is TRBJ2-5 and V is TRBV7-8, with D perhaps TRBD2 (5 bases). The germline V and J ends were trimmed by 5 bases and 4 bases, with 14 bases remaining between them. Germline-derived CDR1 and CDR2 are SGHVS and FQNEAQ. The length of the CDR3 is 14 residues. CDR3: CASSPEGWRETQYF. The DNA of the CDR3 is TGTGCCAGCAGCCCAGAGGGATGGCGAGAGACCCAGTACTTC.

The chain joins TRBV5-6 to TRBJ2-7; tentative D call: TRBD1 (6 bases). Per germline, CDR1 SGHDT and CDR2 YYEEEE. The CDR3 totals 13 residues. Deletions cut 4 bases from V and 12 bases from J, with 20 bases between. This CDR3 is CASSGWTAQGAYF. CDR3 sequence (DNA): TGTGCCAGCAGCGGCTGGACAGCCCAAGGGGCGTACTTC. The full variable domain, with the rest looked up from reference TRBV5-6 and TRBJ2-7, is DAGVTQSPTHLIKTRGQQVTLRCSPKSGHDTVSWYQQALGQGPQFIFQYYEEEERQRGNFPDRFSGHQFPNYSSELNVNALLLGDSALYLCASSGWTAQGAYFGPGTRLTVT.

The chain links TRBV14 to TRBJ2-5; TRBD2 is a possible D gene (6 bases). The J call could be wrong; TRBJ2-7 is a better fit for the DNA end. This CDR3 has 14 amino acids. Germline CDR1 reads SGHDN; CDR2 reads FVKESK. The CDR3 DNA is TGTGCCAGCAGCATGGGGGGATTCTCCTACGAGCAGTACTTC. Translation: CASSMGGFSYEQYF.

This sequence joins TRBV10-3 and TRBJ1-6; possible D gene TRBD1, 5 bases. The CDR3 has 18 amino acids. V lost 6 bases and J 5 bases, leaving 23 bases between the germline ends. CDR1 is ENHRY, CDR2 SYGVKD, per germline. DNA of the CDR3: TGTGCCATCAGAAAGGATACAGGATCCTCCGTCCATAATTCACCCCTCCACTTT. This translates into CAIRKDTGSSVHNSPLHF.

J is TRBJ1-5 and V is TRBV15; a possible D gene is TRBD1 (5 bases). V was trimmed by 0 bases and J by 11 bases, leaving 17 bases between them. This CDR3 comprises 15 residues. The germline CDR1 and CDR2 sequences are LNHNV and YYDKDF (reference sequence). The CDR3 is CATSRDRVSGSAQHF. In nucleotides, the CDR3 is TGTGCCACCAGCAGAGACAGGGTTAGTGGGTCGGCCCAGCATTTT.

Here the CDR3 reads CASSFSIVRTAYEQYF. In DNA form, the CDR3 reads TGCGCCAGCAGCTTCTCGATCGTTAGGACAGCCTACGAGCAGTACTTC. The chain uses TRBV5-1 and TRBJ2-7, with a tentative D call TRBD1 (6 bases). The V gene's germline CDR1 is SGHRS and CDR2 YFSETQ. The CDR3 is made up of 16 amino acids. V was clipped by 2 bases and J by 2 bases, with 17 bases between them.

This rearrangement joins TRBV29-1 to TRBJ1-2; D is ambiguous. The CDR3 runs to 12 residues. Trimming removed 4 bases at V and 1 base at J, with 7 bases between. The germline gives CDR1 SQVTM, CDR2 ANQGSEA. The CDR3 loop is CSVGDGNYGYTF. CDR3 sequence (DNA): TGCAGCGTTGGAGACGGTAACTATGGCTACACCTTC.

The chain couples TRBV28 to TRBJ2-5; 7 bases are shared with TRBD1. The germline V gene encodes CDR1 MDHEN and CDR2 SYDVKM. The V gene end was trimmed by 6 bases and the J gene end by 4 bases; junction bases not matched to a gene: 11. This CDR3 spans 15 amino acids. The CDR3 loop is CASSHPWTGGETQYF. CDR3 in DNA: TGTGCCAGCAGCCATCCGTGGACAGGAGGAGAGACCCAGTACTTC.

The gene calls are TRBV7-2 and TRBJ1-4, with D perhaps TRBD1 (5 bases). The V end lost 5 bases, the J end lost 5 bases, and 15 bases lay between the germline ends. CDR1 and CDR2 (germline): SGHTA, FQGNSA. The CDR3 covers 15 residues. Written as DNA, the CDR3 is TGTGCCAGCAGCCCCCAGGGTTACTTAAATGAAAAACTGTTTTTT. This translates into CASSPQGYLNEKLFF.

CDR3 in DNA: TGCGCCAGCAGCCCGACTAGCTTTAACACCGGGGAGCTGTTTTTT. Translating it yields CASSPTSFNTGELFF. The chain carries TRBV5-1 and TRBJ2-2, with 7 bases lining up with TRBD2. Germline V gene sequence: CDR1 SGHRS, CDR2 YFSETQ. CDR3 length equals 15 residues. V lost 4 bases and J lost 2; bases outside the gene matches: 5.

The chain couples TRBV30 to TRBJ1-1; TRBD1 matches 7 bases. Germline V gene lookup returns CDR1 GTSNPN and CDR2 SVGIG (reference sequence). The CDR3 consists of 15 residues. V was pared by 1 base and J by 11 bases, with 16 bases of the junction left unmatched. In DNA form, the CDR3 reads TGTGCCTGGAGTGCCTCCGGGACAGTCCCTGTGGGGGCTTTCTTT. It specifies CAWSASGTVPVGAFF.

CDR3 nucleotide sequence: TGTGCCAGCAGCTTGGCCCCGGACAGGGAGAGTGGCTACACCTTC. Encoded protein: CASSLAPDRESGYTF. The chain couples TRBV7-2 to TRBJ1-2; TRBD1 matches 8 bases. This CDR3 has 15 residues. The V gene end was trimmed by 3 bases and the J gene end by 7 bases; junction bases not matched to a gene: 10. Germline CDR1 SGHTA, CDR2 FQGNSA. Complete variable domain (other parts from reference TRBV7-2 and TRBJ1-2): GAGVSQSPSNKVTEKGKDVELRCDPISGHTALYWYRQSLGQGLEFLIYFQGNSAPDKSGLPSDRFSAERTGGSVSTLTIQRTQQEDSAVYLCASSLAPDRESGYTFGSGTRLTVV.

Note on this clone: The junction departs from the called germline gene at one end, perhaps through a read error. The chain employs TRBV7-7 and TRBJ2-1; no firm D call. Germline V gene lookup returns CDR1 SSHAT and CDR2 FNYEAQ (reference sequence). This CDR3 is built from 13 residues. The CDR3 spells CASSFSLSNEQFF. DNA of the CDR3: TGTGCTAGCAGCTTCTCCCTTTCCAATGAGCAGTTCTTC.

The V gene is TRBV9, the J gene TRBJ2-2, with 7 bases aligning to TRBD1. The V and J ends lost 2 bases and 4 bases, in that order; junction bases with no gene match: 11. CDR3 length: 17 amino acids. CDR1 is SGDLS, CDR2 YYNGEE, per germline. The CDR3 nucleotides are TGTGCCAGCAGCGTGCGTTACCGGACAGGTACCACCGGGGAGCTGTTTTTT. It specifies CASSVRYRTGTTGELFF.

The gene calls are TRBV7-9 and TRBJ2-5, with 10 positions matching TRBD1. CDR1 SEHNR and CDR2 FQNEAQ come from the germline V gene (reference sequence). The CDR3 has 14 residues. The trim removed 5 bases at V and 4 bases at J, leaving 4 bases unmatched. CDR3 region: CASSPDRGLETQYF. CDR3 coding DNA: TGTGCCAGCAGCCCAGACAGGGGGCTAGAGACCCAGTACTTC.

This chain connects TRBV11-3 to TRBJ2-7; 7 bases line up with TRBD2. After removal of 6 bases from V and 0 bases from J, the junction contained 5 bases not matched to a gene. This CDR3 comprises 14 residues. Germline CDR1 reads SGHNT; CDR2 reads YENEEA. The CDR3, as DNA: TGTGCCAGCAGTTCAAGCGGGACCTCCTACGAGCAGTACTTC. Encoded protein: CASSSSGTSYEQYF.

The rearrangement uses TRBV9 and TRBJ1-1; D is ambiguous. The CDR3 is 14 residues long. Trimming took off 2 bases at V and 0 bases at J, with 8 bases between the two ends. Germline V gene sequence: CDR1 SGDLS, CDR2 YYNGEE. The CDR3 spells CASSVEPLNTEAFF. DNA of the CDR3: TGTGCCAGCAGCGTGGAGCCCCTGAACACTGAAGCTTTCTTT.

V gene TRBV18 combines with J gene TRBJ2-1; 7 bases line up with TRBD1. CDR1 KGHSH and CDR2 LQKENI come from the germline V gene. This CDR3 has 12 amino acids. V was clipped by 6 bases and J by 9 bases; unmatched bases: 5. CDR3 in DNA: TGTGCCAGCTCCCTAAAGGGGGCTGAGCAGTTCTTC. It encodes CASSLKGAEQFF.

This chain connects TRBV11-3 to TRBJ2-5, with D maybe TRBD1 (5 bases). The germline CDR1 and CDR2 sequences are SGHNT and YENEEA. The CDR3 loop spans 16 amino acids. V was clipped by 3 bases and J by 2 bases, with 16 bases between them. The CDR3 loop reads CASSFSQAEWQETQYF. In nucleotides, the CDR3 is TGTGCCAGCAGCTTCTCACAGGCGGAGTGGCAAGAGACCCAGTACTTC. The complete variable domain, with remaining parts taken from reference TRBV11-3 and TRBJ2-5, reads EAGVVQSPRYKIIEKKQPVAFWCNPISGHNTLYWYLQNLGQGPELLIRYENEEAVDDSQLPKDRFSAERLKGVDSTLKIQPAELGDSAVYLCASSFSQAEWQETQYFGPGTRLLVL.

The chain links TRBV29-1 to TRBJ1-1, with D perhaps TRBD1 (5 bases). The length of the CDR3 is 14 residues. The V gene lost 7 bases and the J gene lost 1 base, with 16 bases spanning the gap. Germline V gives CDR1 SQVTM, CDR2 ANQGSEA. This CDR3 reads CSARMTVENTEAFF. The CDR3 DNA reads TGCAGCGCCCGGATGACAGTGGAGAACACTGAAGCTTTCTTT.

The rearrangement joins TRBV4-3 to TRBJ1-2, with 10 bases aligning to TRBD1. CDR3 length equals 14 residues. J gave up 5 bases and V 4 bases, and 4 bases lay outside the gene matches. The germline gives CDR1 LGHNA, CDR2 YSLEER. CDR3 sequence: CASSPRDRGYGYTF. The CDR3 DNA reads TGCGCCAGCAGCCCCCGGGACAGGGGTTATGGCTACACCTTC.

The chain has TRBV4-3 and TRBJ2-5; a weak D match, TRBD2 (7 bases). CDR3 size: 15 residues. The germline V gene encodes CDR1 LGHNA and CDR2 YSLEER. V lost 1 base and J lost 5, with 14 bases in between. CDR3 DNA sequence: TGCGCCAGCAGCCAAGCCGGGGGGCGCACGGAGACCCAGTACTTC. The encoded protein is CASSQAGGRTETQYF.

The V and J genes are TRBV4-3 and TRBJ2-2; a weak D match, TRBD2 (5 bases). With 2 bases removed from V and 6 bases from J, the gap between germline ends came to 10 bases. From germline, CDR1 is LGHNA and CDR2 YSLEER. There are 14 residues in the CDR3. CDR3 amino acids: CASSQLTSSGELFF. The CDR3 DNA reads as TGCGCCAGCAGCCAACTTACTAGTTCCGGGGAGCTGTTTTTT.

The V call is TRBV30, the J call TRBJ1-1; D is ambiguous. The length of the CDR3 is 17 residues. Germline-derived CDR1 and CDR2 are GTSNPN and SVGIG (reference sequence). V lost 0 bases and J 0 bases, leaving 17 bases between the germline ends. CDR3 loop: CAWSVQNGYSMNTEAFF. CDR3 nucleotide sequence: TGTGCCTGGAGTGTACAAAATGGTTACAGCATGAACACTGAAGCTTTCTTT.

J is TRBJ2-7 and V is TRBV13, with TRBD2 identical over 7 bases. Unmatched junction bases numbered 14, after V lost 0 bases and J lost 6 bases. The V gene's germline CDR1 is PRHDT and CDR2 FYEKMQ (reference sequence). CDR3 length: 17 amino acids. CDR3 loop: CASSLGRAGALLGEQYF. The CDR3 coding sequence is TGTGCCAGCAGCTTAGGCCGCGCGGGAGCCTTATTAGGCGAGCAGTACTTC.

The chain has TRBV5-1 and TRBJ1-1; perhaps TRBD1 as D (6 bases). Germline V gene lookup returns CDR1 SGHRS and CDR2 YFSETQ. V was trimmed by 4 bases and J by 7 bases, leaving 23 bases between them. The CDR3 is made up of 16 amino acids. CDR3 nucleotides: TGCGCCAGCAGCACTACCTGGCGGGGGGCGCATCTTGAAGCTTTCTTT. As protein: CASSTTWRGAHLEAFF.

CDR3 DNA: TGTGCCATCAGGCCCGGACAGGGAGGGGATACGCAGTATTTT. Its protein product is CAIRPGQGGDTQYF. The V gene is TRBV10-3, the J gene TRBJ2-3; D may be TRBD1 (8 bases). CDR3 length: 14 residues. In germline, CDR1 is ENHRY, CDR2 SYGVKD. Deletions cut 6 bases from V and 6 bases from J, with 16 bases between.